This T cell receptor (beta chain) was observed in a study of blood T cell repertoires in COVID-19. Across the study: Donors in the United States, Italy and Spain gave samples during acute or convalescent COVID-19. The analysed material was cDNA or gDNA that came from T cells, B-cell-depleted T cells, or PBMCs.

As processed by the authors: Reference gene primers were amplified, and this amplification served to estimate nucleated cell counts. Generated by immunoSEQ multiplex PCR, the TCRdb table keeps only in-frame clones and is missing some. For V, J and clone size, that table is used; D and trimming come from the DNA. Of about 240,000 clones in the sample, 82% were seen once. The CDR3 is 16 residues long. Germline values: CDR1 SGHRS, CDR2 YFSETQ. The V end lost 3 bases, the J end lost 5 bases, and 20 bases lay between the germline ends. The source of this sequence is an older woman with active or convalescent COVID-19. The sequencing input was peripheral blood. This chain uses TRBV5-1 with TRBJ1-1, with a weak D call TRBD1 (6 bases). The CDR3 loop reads CASSSSTGSGVTEAFF. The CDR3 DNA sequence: TGCGCCAGCAGCTCTTCGACAGGCTCAGGGGTGACTGAAGCTTTCTTT. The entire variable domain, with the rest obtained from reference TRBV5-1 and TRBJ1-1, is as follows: KAGVTQTPRYLIKTRGQQVTLSCSPISGHRSVSWYQQTPGQGLQFLFEYFSETQRNKGNFPGRFSGRQFSNSRSEMNVSTLELGDSALYLCASSSSTGSGVTEAFFGQGTRLTVV.